Listed here are 30 T cell receptor beta chains from one sample, sequenced in a study of beta chain features in type 1 diabetes. Study findings and constraints: In every one of the four CD4+ subsets, TCRB CDR3s were moderately but significantly shorter in Type 1 diabetes patients.

These TCRs are of unknown antigen specificity. Reverse transcribing all isolated RNA meant expressed TCRB transcripts were sequenced. Profiled with immunoSEQ multiplex PCR; TCRdb holds only in-frame clones, not every one. The table records 250,000 or so clones, approximately 14% of them present only once. Sequences were obtained from naive CD4+ T cells from blood. The origin of the receptors is a man under 40 with type 1 diabetes.

The chain uses TRBV29-1 and TRBJ2-2; D is possibly TRBD2 (5 bases). The CDR3 loop spans 11 amino acids. Germline V gene lookup returns CDR1 SQVTM and CDR2 ANQGSEA. V lost 3 bases, J lost 8 bases, and 7 bases lay in between. The DNA of the CDR3 is TGCAGCGTTGACCGAGGGGGGGAGCTGTTTTTT. This translates into CSVDRGGELFF.

The gene calls are TRBV4-1 and TRBJ2-1; D may be TRBD1 (6 bases). CDR3 length equals 16 residues. CDR1 MGHRA and CDR2 YSYEKL come from the germline V gene. The V end lost 2 bases, the J end lost 4 bases, and 15 bases lay between the germline ends. CDR3 bases: TGCGCCAGCAGCCAACGCGACAGGACTCTATACAATGAGCAGTTCTTC. Amino acids: CASSQRDRTLYNEQFF.

This clone was detected a few times. This rearrangement joins TRBV19 to TRBJ1-2; D is undetermined. CDR1 and CDR2 (germline): LNHDA, SQIVND (reference sequence). The CDR3 runs 12 residues. The V gene lost 3 bases and the J gene lost 8 bases, with 10 bases spanning the gap. CDR3 DNA: TGTGCCAGTAGTATCTCGGAGAGCGGCTACACCTTC. It codes for CASSISESGYTF.

This clone was found a few times. The gene calls are TRBV27 and TRBJ2-1, with D maybe TRBD2 (6 bases). The CDR3 spans 15 residues. Trimming cost V 4 bases and J 1 base, with 11 bases left between them. Germline CDR1 is MNHEY and CDR2 is SMNVEV (reference sequence). The CDR3 coding sequence is TGTGCCAGCAGTTCCGGCGGGGAGTCCTACAATGAGCAGTTCTTC. Protein: CASSSGGESYNEQFF.

The rearrangement links TRBV6-1 to TRBJ2-3; possibly TRBD1 for D (6 bases). CDR3 size: 14 residues. Trimming removed 4 bases from V and 2 bases from J, with 10 bases in between. Germline loops: CDR1 MNHNS, CDR2 SASEGT. CDR3 loop: CASSVGGNTDTQYF. The CDR3 DNA sequence: TGTGCCAGCAGTGTTGGGGGCAACACAGATACGCAGTATTTT.

V gene TRBV30 combines with J gene TRBJ1-1; no firm D call. This CDR3 has 13 residues. The germline V gene encodes CDR1 GTSNPN and CDR2 SVGIG (reference sequence). V lost 2 bases and J 0 bases, leaving 7 bases between the germline ends. As DNA, the CDR3 is TGTGCCTGGAGTAGAGGAGTGAACACTGAAGCTTTCTTT. It encodes CAWSRGVNTEAFF.

This chain uses TRBV27 with TRBJ2-7; D is uncertain. Between the trimmed V and J ends, which lost 6 bases and 2 bases, there was a span of 17 bases. From germline, CDR1 is MNHEY and CDR2 SMNVEV (reference sequence). CDR3 length: 15 amino acids. The CDR3 nucleotides are TGTGCCAGCAGCCCCCGAGTAGGAGCAACCTACGAGCAGTACTTC. Its translation is CASSPRVGATYEQYF.

The chain carries TRBV7-9 and TRBJ1-1; TRBD1 matches at 8 bases. This CDR3 is 12 amino acids long. Germline-derived CDR1 and CDR2 are SEHNR and FQNEAQ (reference sequence). V was pared by 4 bases and J by 10 bases, with 5 bases of the junction left unmatched. In DNA form, the CDR3 reads TGTGCCAGCAGCTCGACAGGGGATCGAGCTTTCTTT. Translation gives CASSSTGDRAFF.

In this sample, this clone turned up a few times. The chain joins TRBV11-2 to TRBJ2-7, with TRBD2 as a possible D gene (6 bases). Trimming removed 5 bases from V and 4 bases from J, with 12 bases in between. This CDR3 is built from 13 residues. Germline lookup yields CDR1 SGHAT and CDR2 FQNNGV. Here the CDR3 reads CASSTTSPYEQYF. The CDR3 DNA reads TGTGCCAGCAGCACGACTAGTCCGTACGAGCAGTACTTC.

The chain links TRBV6-5 to TRBJ2-7; 7 positions match TRBD1. The CDR3 has 15 amino acids. Per germline, CDR1 MNHEY and CDR2 SVGAGI. J lost 0 bases, V lost 0 bases, and 2 bases had no gene match. As DNA, the CDR3 is TGTGCCAGCAGTTACTCCGGGACAGACTCCTACGAGCAGTACTTC. Amino acid sequence: CASSYSGTDSYEQYF.

This clone has more than one count but fewer than ten. The chain employs TRBV5-1 and TRBJ2-1; D is possibly TRBD2 (7 bases). The germline gives CDR1 SGHRS, CDR2 YFSETQ. V gave up 7 bases and J gave up 2 bases, with 22 bases separating them. This CDR3 contains 17 residues. Here the CDR3 reads CASFPGASGGTYNEQFF. As DNA, the CDR3 is TGCGCCAGCTTCCCAGGGGCTAGCGGCGGTACCTACAATGAGCAGTTCTTC.

This clone appeared a few times. The gene calls are TRBV7-2 and TRBJ2-7; D perhaps matches TRBD2 (6 bases). The CDR3 has 15 amino acids. V lost 8 bases to trimming and J lost 0 bases, with 17 bases between them. Germline values: CDR1 SGHTA, CDR2 FQGNSA. Here the CDR3 DNA reads TGTGCCAGCCGCTCATCGGCTAGCGCCTCCTACGAGCAGTACTTC. Its translation: CASRSSASASYEQYF.

V gene TRBV19 combines with J gene TRBJ1-4; D unresolved. The CDR3 is 12 amino acids. From germline, CDR1 is LNHDA and CDR2 SQIVND (reference sequence). Trimming stripped 3 bases from V and 6 bases from J, with 5 bases between. CDR3 protein: CASSMRDEKLFF. CDR3 DNA sequence: TGTGCCAGTAGTATGAGGGATGAAAAACTGTTTTTT.

This clone has a handful of counts. The V call is TRBV30, the J call TRBJ2-5; a possible D gene is TRBD2 (5 bases). The germline CDR1 and CDR2 sequences are GTSNPN and SVGIG (reference sequence). Trimming cost V 3 bases and J 5 bases, with 16 bases left between them. The length of the CDR3 is 14 residues. The CDR3 nucleotides are TGTGCCTGGAGGGGATTGGGAGCTGCGGAGACCCAGTACTTC. Residues: CAWRGLGAAETQYF.

The chain has TRBV5-1 and TRBJ2-1; 10 bases map to TRBD2. CDR1 and CDR2 from the germline V gene are SGHRS and YFSETQ. V lost 0 bases to trimming and J lost 3 bases; unmatched junction nucleotides: 6. The CDR3 loop spans 17 amino acids. The CDR3, as DNA: TGCGCCAGCAGCTTGGAGAGACTAGCGGGTATCTACAATGAGCAGTTCTTC. Translation gives CASSLERLAGIYNEQFF.

This clone has a handful of counts. This chain connects TRBV7-9 to TRBJ2-3; 9 nucleotides align to TRBD1. Germline CDR1 SEHNR, CDR2 FQNEAQ (reference sequence). This CDR3 is built from 17 residues. V was pared by 5 bases and J by 6 bases, with 15 bases of the junction left unmatched. The CDR3 DNA reads as TGTGCCAGCAGCGTCCACCGGCGGACAGGGGATATGGATACGCAGTATTTT. It specifies CASSVHRRTGDMDTQYF.

This clone was observed a handful of times. This chain connects TRBV5-4 to TRBJ2-1, with 10 bases fitting TRBD2. This CDR3 is built from 15 residues. Trimming removed 4 bases from V and 6 bases from J; junction bases left unmatched: 7. CDR1 is SGHNT, CDR2 YYREEE, per germline (reference sequence). This chain's CDR3 is CASSHRTSGPNEQFF. As DNA, the CDR3 is TGTGCCAGCAGCCATAGGACTAGCGGCCCCAATGAGCAGTTCTTC. The full variable domain, completed using reference TRBV5-4 and TRBJ2-1, is ETGVTQSPTHLIKTRGQQVTLRCSSQSGHNTVSWYQQALGQGPQFIFQYYREEENGRGNFPPRFSGLQFPNYSSELNVNALELDDSALYLCASSHRTSGPNEQFFGPGTRLTVL.

The chain has TRBV2 and TRBJ1-6; 8 bases fit TRBD1. CDR1 is SNHLY and CDR2 is FYNNEI in the germline V gene. V lost 3 bases, J lost 7 bases, and 2 bases stayed unmatched. The CDR3 loop spans 14 amino acids. The chain's CDR3 is CASSEQGANSPLHF. The CDR3 nucleotides are TGTGCCAGCAGTGAGCAGGGGGCAAATTCACCCCTCCACTTT. Full variable domain (outside the CDR3, taken from reference TRBV2 and TRBJ1-6): EPEVTQTPSHQVTQMGQEVILRCVPISNHLYFYWYRQILGQKVEFLVSFYNNEISEKSEIFDDQFSVERPDGSNFTLKIRSTKLEDSAMYFCASSEQGANSPLHFGNGTRLTVT.

This clone has a handful of counts. CDR3 residues: CASSGDSMNTEAFF. The CDR3 bases are TGTGCCAGCTCAGGGGACAGCATGAACACTGAAGCTTTCTTT. The chain carries TRBV18 and TRBJ1-1; 7 nucleotides agree with TRBD1. V dropped 5 bases and J dropped 0; count of bases not matched to a gene: 3. The CDR3 length is 14 residues. Germline V CDR1 and CDR2: KGHSH, LQKENI.

The rearrangement links TRBV5-1 to TRBJ1-2, with D possibly matching TRBD1 (6 bases). The CDR3 loop spans 12 amino acids. The V end was cut by 6 bases, the J end by 2 bases, with 8 bases between. Germline values: CDR1 SGHRS, CDR2 YFSETQ. In nucleotides, the CDR3 is TGCGCCAGCAAGACAGGAAACTATGGCTACACCTTC. This translates into CASKTGNYGYTF.

This clone was detected a few times. The chain joins TRBV7-2 to TRBJ2-1, with D maybe TRBD1 (5 bases). From germline, CDR1 is SGHTA and CDR2 FQGNSA. The CDR3 is 14 amino acids. V lost 1 base and J 7 bases, leaving 11 bases between the germline ends. The CDR3 DNA reads TGTGCCAGCAGCTTAGGATTGACAGCAAATGAGCAGTTCTTC. This encodes CASSLGLTANEQFF. The full variable domain, in which reference TRBV7-2 and TRBJ2-1 provide the parts outside the CDR3, is GAGVSQSPSNKVTEKGKDVELRCDPISGHTALYWYRQSLGQGLEFLIYFQGNSAPDKSGLPSDRFSAERTGGSVSTLTIQRTQQEDSAVYLCASSLGLTANEQFFGPGTRLTVL.

Turning to this clone: The DNA is left out, because the CDR3 cannot be placed on it with certainty; the CDR3 is given as TCRdb lists it. The chain is built from TRBV11-2 and TRBJ2-1; the D call of TRBD1 is as the table states it, not checked on the DNA. The CDR3 spans 15 residues, counting both ends. Germline CDR1 and CDR2: SGHAT and FQNNGV. CDR3 amino acids: CASSLSGQGLNEQFF.

The chain employs TRBV5-1 and TRBJ2-2; 9 bases align to TRBD1. Trimming removed 4 bases from V and 4 bases from J; junction bases left unmatched: 5. The CDR3 covers 15 residues. The germline gives CDR1 SGHRS, CDR2 YFSETQ. CDR3 in DNA: TGCGCCAGCAGCCCAATACAGGGGGCCACCGGGGAGCTGTTTTTT. Translating gives CASSPIQGATGELFF.

The chain combines TRBV19 with TRBJ2-7; TRBD1 might be the D (5 bases). Germline CDR1 is LNHDA and CDR2 is SQIVND (reference sequence). V was cut by 10 bases and J by 1 base, with 14 bases left in between. The CDR3 has 13 residues. This CDR3 is CAIVGRASYEQYF. CDR3 in DNA: TGTGCCATCGTCGGCAGGGCGTCCTACGAGCAGTACTTC. Looking up the rest from reference TRBV19 and TRBJ2-7 gives the full variable domain: DGGITQSPKYLFRKEGQNVTLSCEQNLNHDAMYWYRQDPGQGLRLIYYSQIVNDFQKGDIAEGYSVSREKKESFPLTVTSAQKNPTAFYLCAIVGRASYEQYFGPGTRLTVT.

A few counts support this clone. The chain combines TRBV4-1 with TRBJ1-2, with TRBD1 identical over 8 bases. Germline-derived CDR1 and CDR2 are MGHRA and YSYEKL. The CDR3 covers 15 residues. The V and J ends lost 0 bases and 4 bases, in that order; junction bases with no gene match: 4. The CDR3 protein is CASSQDPGGRYGYTF. The DNA for the CDR3 is TGCGCCAGCAGCCAAGATCCAGGGGGCCGCTATGGCTACACCTTC.

J is TRBJ2-3 and V is TRBV2; the match to TRBD2 covers 7 bases. CDR1 SNHLY and CDR2 FYNNEI come from the germline V gene. The CDR3 contains 14 residues. The J segment lost 3 bases and the V segment lost 4 bases, leaving 4 bases of the junction unmatched. The CDR3 coding sequence is TGTGCCAGCAGTGCGGCGGGAGTAACAGATACGCAGTATTTT. Amino acids: CASSAAGVTDTQYF.

This clone was observed a few times. V is TRBV25-1 and J is TRBJ2-3, with TRBD2 matching 9 bases. Germline V lookup: CDR1 MGHDK, CDR2 SYGVNS. This CDR3 contains 14 residues. Trimming cost V 5 bases and J 9 bases; bases outside gene matches: 9. DNA of the CDR3: TGTGCCAGCAGTTTCCGACTGCGGGAGGGAACGCAGTATTTT. Amino acid sequence: CASSFRLREGTQYF.

The chain employs TRBV9 and TRBJ2-2, with D possibly being TRBD2 (5 bases). The germline CDR1 and CDR2 sequences are SGDLS and YYNGEE. V dropped 6 bases and J dropped 1 base, with 7 bases sitting between them. The CDR3 covers 13 residues. The CDR3 region has the DNA TGTGCCAGCAATGGAGGGAACACCGGGGAGCTGTTTTTT. It is translated as CASNGGNTGELFF.

The chain recombines TRBV6-5 with TRBJ1-2; D perhaps matches TRBD1 (6 bases). Deletions cut 0 bases from V and 7 bases from J, with 18 bases between. Germline CDR1 MNHEY, CDR2 SVGAGI. CDR3 length equals 16 residues. The CDR3 spells CASSYSTAGGHGGYTF. The CDR3 bases are TGTGCCAGCAGTTACTCGACGGCCGGGGGGCATGGTGGCTACACCTTC.

The V and J genes are TRBV4-1 and TRBJ1-2; tentatively, D is TRBD1 (6 bases). The germline CDR1 and CDR2 sequences are MGHRA and YSYEKL. The V end lost 3 bases, the J end lost 0 bases, and 14 bases lay between the germline ends. The CDR3 extends over 16 amino acids. For the CDR3, the DNA is TGCGCCAGCAGCCAGGATCCTCAGGGGCCTAACTATGGCTACACCTTC. Translation: CASSQDPQGPNYGYTF.